The clone carrying this TCR beta chain was counted at least ten times. One entry per CDR3 protein results from TCRdb running MiXCR on the 5' RACE reads. The top ten hold roughly 8% of the sample, which has about 81,000 distinct CDR3 sequences, about 6% seen once. Germline lookup yields CDR1 SGHVS and CDR2 FNYEAQ. CDR3 length: 15 amino acids. Trimming stripped 2 bases from V and 5 bases from J, with 16 bases between. The sample is drawn from a study of early T cells in non-severe SARS-CoV-2 infection. Sample: whole blood. The rearrangement uses TRBV7-6 and TRBJ2-7; possibly TRBD1 for D (6 bases). This receptor was obtained from an adult who was a healthcare worker with PCR-confirmed SARS-CoV-2 infection or an uninfected control (not recorded which). The CDR3 coding sequence is TGTGCCAGCAGCTTACGAGATCAGGGGAATAACGAGCAGTACTTC. Translated: CASSLRDQGNNEQYF.